This TCR beta chain emerged from a study of patients and donors after allogeneic stem cell transplantation (dated by TCRdb to between 2020 and 2021). The CDR3 numbers 13 residues from cysteine through phenylalanine. Only the CDR3 DNA is retained, 39 bases long and in frame from the first base. Compared with germline, V lacks 6 bases and J lacks 3 bases; bases without a gene match: 2. Reading the germline V gene gives CDR1 SQVTM and CDR2 ANQGSEA. This clonotype was seen repeatedly, ten times or more. What antigen it recognizes has not been identified. No qualities accompany the bases; no much larger clone lies one base away. The receptor library was made with RT-PCR. Sequenced using a NextSeq 550. The public reads were reanalyzed by TCRdb: fastp trimming at Q25, MiXCR alignment, in-frame beta chains only. Each CDR3 protein gets just one entry, which takes the most common genes and DNA from the rows behind it. This sample holds about 31,000 distinct CDR3 sequences; 6.8% were observed only once. The ten largest clones add up to approximately 30% of the sample.

The receptor's source is a human donor who was either an allogeneic HSCT recipient or a stem cell or donor lymphocyte infusion donor (not recorded which). It is not recorded whose cells these are; they may come from a transplant donor. The sequencing input was blood, either unsorted or a sorted T cell fraction (not recorded which). The chain is made from TRBV29-1 and TRBJ2-3; the junction holds 11 bases that match TRBD2. The sequenced DNA: TGCAGCGTCGTAGCGGGAGGGACAGATACGCAGTATTTT. Its translation is CSVVAGGTDTQYF.